This T cell receptor beta chain was profiled in a study of regulatory T cells in long-lasting Graves disease. Study-level points and caveats: In persistent patients, shared public clonotypes (under 3,000) outnumbered those in new patients (about 1,000).

The germline V gene has CDR1 SGHTA and CDR2 FQGNSA. Trimming removed 5 bases from V and 2 bases from J; junction bases left unmatched: 4. The CDR3 totals 15 residues. In its sample, this clonotype was seen many times. What it binds is unknown. Arm-PCR with iRepertoire HTBI primers amplified the CDR3 regions for these TCR beta libraries. In TCRdb, the multiplex PCR reads were re-called with MiXCR into one record per CDR3 protein. The table lists roughly 400,000 distinct CDR3 sequences, less than 20% of them singletons. Time point reported: newly diagnosed GD, antithyroid drugs for less than 3 months. From PBMCs, RNA was extracted and then used to make the TCR library. The sample was also linked to a second study, of T cells in Graves' hyperthyroidism and ophthalmopathy.

This TCR was recovered from a woman between 18 and 29 years old with Graves disease. The sample consisted of peripheral blood mononuclear cells (PBMCs), taken at new diagnosis, from a patient treated with antithyroid drugs. This chain uses TRBV7-2 with TRBJ2-1; 9 nucleotides agree with TRBD2. The CDR3 loop is CASSARLAAYNEQFF. The CDR3 DNA follows: TGTGCCAGCAGCGCGCGACTAGCGGCCTACAATGAGCAGTTCTTC.